These 4 T cell receptor beta chains came from one sample sequenced in a study of blood T cell repertoires in COVID-19. The protocol was immunoSEQ multiplex PCR, while the TCRdb copy is restricted to in-frame clones and leaves out a portion. The sample includes about 140,000 clones, over 75% of them seen just once. The material sequenced was peripheral blood. The receptors shown here come from a human donor in a cohort sampled during active COVID-19.

V is TRBV6-5 and J is TRBJ2-7, with 8 positions matching TRBD1. The V gene end was trimmed by 6 bases and the J gene end by 3 bases; junction bases not matched to a gene: 4. The CDR3 runs to 13 residues. Germline values: CDR1 MNHEY, CDR2 SVGAGI. The CDR3 is CASRRQGYYEQYF. The CDR3 DNA follows: TGTGCCAGCAGAAGACAGGGGTACTACGAGCAGTACTTC.

This chain links TRBV7-6 with TRBJ2-7; 12 nucleotides agree with TRBD2. The CDR3 is 17 amino acids. Germline CDR1 is SGHVS and CDR2 is FNYEAQ. Germline trimming cut 0 bases from V and 7 bases from J; bases unmatched to any gene: 10. The CDR3 coding sequence is TGTGCCAGCAGCTTAGCGGGCCCGACTAGCGGGAGAGGAGAGCAGTACTTC. It encodes CASSLAGPTSGRGEQYF.

The V call is TRBV5-4, the J call TRBJ2-3; D is ambiguous. CDR1 SGHNT and CDR2 YYREEE come from the germline V gene (reference sequence). CDR3 size: 16 residues. Deletions cut 4 bases from V and 0 bases from J, with 15 bases between. CDR3 nucleotides: TGTGCCAGCAGCCAAAGACTCCACCTTAGCACAGATACGCAGTATTTT. It encodes CASSQRLHLSTDTQYF. The full variable domain, its missing parts supplied by reference TRBV5-4 and TRBJ2-3, is ETGVTQSPTHLIKTRGQQVTLRCSSQSGHNTVSWYQQALGQGPQFIFQYYREEENGRGNFPPRFSGLQFPNYSSELNVNALELDDSALYLCASSQRLHLSTDTQYFGPGTRLTVL.

The chain has TRBV7-9 and TRBJ2-2; TRBD2 is a possible D gene (6 bases). Trimming left V 2 bases short and J 5 bases short, with 12 bases between. The germline V gene encodes CDR1 SEHNR and CDR2 FQNEAQ (reference sequence). There are 15 residues in the CDR3. The CDR3 nucleotides read TGTGCCAGCAGCTTAATAGCGGAGCTTACCGGGGAGCTGTTTTTT. It specifies CASSLIAELTGELFF. Looking up the rest from reference TRBV7-9 and TRBJ2-2 gives the full variable domain: DTGVSQNPRHKITKRGQNVTFRCDPISEHNRLYWYRQTLGQGPEFLTYFQNEAQLEKSRLLSDRFSAERPKGSFSTLEIQRTEQGDSAMYLCASSLIAELTGELFFGEGSRLTVL.